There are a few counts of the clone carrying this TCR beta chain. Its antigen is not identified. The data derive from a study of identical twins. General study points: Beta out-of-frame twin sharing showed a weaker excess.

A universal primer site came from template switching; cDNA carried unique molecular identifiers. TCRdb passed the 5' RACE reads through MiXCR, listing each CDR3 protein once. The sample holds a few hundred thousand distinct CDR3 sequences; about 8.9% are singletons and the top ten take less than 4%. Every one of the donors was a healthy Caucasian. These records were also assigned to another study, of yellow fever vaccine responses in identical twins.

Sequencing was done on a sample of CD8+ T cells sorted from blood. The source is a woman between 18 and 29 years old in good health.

The CDR3 DNA sequence: TGTGCCAGCGGTAGGGACAGGGGCTCCGGCTACACCTTC. Protein: CASGRDRGSGYTF. The chain couples TRBV6-6 to TRBJ1-2; 10 bases align to TRBD1. J lost 8 bases, V lost 8 bases, and 8 bases had no gene match. The CDR3 is 13 residues long. Per germline, CDR1 MNHNY and CDR2 SVGAGI (reference sequence).